This T cell receptor (beta chain) was captured in a study of cytomegalovirus exposure and HLA in healthy donors. Overall study findings and caveats: Several of the most significant clusters appeared linked to common viral pathogens, based on a later analysis.

Donors likely had unrecorded immune exposures despite being nominally healthy when sampled. Primers: 60 Vbeta forward and 13 Jbeta reverse. TCRdb's table, derived via immunoSEQ multiplex PCR, lists solely in-frame clones and lacks some. The table includes roughly 150,000 clones, under 90% detected once. Turning to this clone: No antigen is known for it.

Germline V gene data show CDR1 as MNHNS and CDR2 as SASEGT. The CDR3 spans 14 residues. This TCR derives from a boy between 2 and 10 years old in good health and CMV-seronegative. Sequenced input: PBMCs. This sequence joins TRBV6-1 and TRBJ2-5, with 12 bases identical to TRBD1. The end of the DNA aligns better with TRBJ2-7, so the J call may be wrong. The CDR3 spells CASETGTGGHEQYF. The CDR3 DNA sequence: TGTGCCAGCGAGACCGGGACAGGGGGCCACGAGCAGTACTTC.